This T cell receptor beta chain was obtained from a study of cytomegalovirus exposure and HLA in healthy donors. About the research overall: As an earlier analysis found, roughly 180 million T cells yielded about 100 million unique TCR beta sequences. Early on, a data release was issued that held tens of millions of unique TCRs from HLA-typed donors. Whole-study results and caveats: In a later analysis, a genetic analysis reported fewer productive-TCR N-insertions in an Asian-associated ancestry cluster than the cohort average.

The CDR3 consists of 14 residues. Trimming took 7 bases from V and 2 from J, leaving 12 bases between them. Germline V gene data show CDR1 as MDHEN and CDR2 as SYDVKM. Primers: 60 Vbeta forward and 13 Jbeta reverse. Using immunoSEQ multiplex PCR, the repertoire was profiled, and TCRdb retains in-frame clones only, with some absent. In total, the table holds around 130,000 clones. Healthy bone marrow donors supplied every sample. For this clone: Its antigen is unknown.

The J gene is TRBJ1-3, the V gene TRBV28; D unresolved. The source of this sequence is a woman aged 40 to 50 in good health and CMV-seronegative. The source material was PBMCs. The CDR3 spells CASIRSTTGNTIYF. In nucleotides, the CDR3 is TGTGCCAGCATCCGAAGTACTACTGGAAACACCATATATTTT.